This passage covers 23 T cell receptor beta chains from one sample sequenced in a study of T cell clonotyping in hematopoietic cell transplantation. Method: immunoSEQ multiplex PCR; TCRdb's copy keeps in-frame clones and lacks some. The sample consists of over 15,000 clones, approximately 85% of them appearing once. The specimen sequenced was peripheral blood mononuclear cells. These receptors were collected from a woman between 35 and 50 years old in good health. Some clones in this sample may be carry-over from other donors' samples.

The CDR3 DNA is TGCAGTGCTAGAGGACAGTTCGAAGCTTTCTTT. Amino acids: CSARGQFEAFF. The chain recombines TRBV20-1 with TRBJ1-1, with a weak D call TRBD1 (5 bases). V was trimmed by 1 base and J by 8 bases, leaving 8 bases between them. This CDR3 has 11 amino acids. The germline gives CDR1 DFQATT, CDR2 SNEGSKA (reference sequence).

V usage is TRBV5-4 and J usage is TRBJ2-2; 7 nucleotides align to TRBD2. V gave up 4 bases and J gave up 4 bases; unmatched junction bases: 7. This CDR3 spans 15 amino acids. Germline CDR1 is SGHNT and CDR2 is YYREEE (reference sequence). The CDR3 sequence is CASSTRTGGTGELFF. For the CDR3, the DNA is TGTGCCAGCAGCACAAGGACGGGGGGCACCGGGGAGCTGTTTTTT.

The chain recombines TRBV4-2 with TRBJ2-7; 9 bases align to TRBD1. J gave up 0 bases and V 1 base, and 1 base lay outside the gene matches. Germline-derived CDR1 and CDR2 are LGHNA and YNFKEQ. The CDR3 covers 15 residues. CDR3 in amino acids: CASSQGTGDSYEQYF. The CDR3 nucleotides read TGTGCCAGCAGCCAAGGGACAGGGGACTCCTACGAGCAGTACTTC.

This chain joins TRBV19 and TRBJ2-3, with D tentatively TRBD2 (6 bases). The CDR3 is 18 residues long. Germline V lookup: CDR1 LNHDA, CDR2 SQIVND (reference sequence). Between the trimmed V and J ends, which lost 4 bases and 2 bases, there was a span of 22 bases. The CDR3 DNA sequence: TGTGCCAGTAGTAGAGGCCCCAGGCGTAGCGGCATCACAGATACGCAGTATTTT. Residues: CASSRGPRRSGITDTQYF.

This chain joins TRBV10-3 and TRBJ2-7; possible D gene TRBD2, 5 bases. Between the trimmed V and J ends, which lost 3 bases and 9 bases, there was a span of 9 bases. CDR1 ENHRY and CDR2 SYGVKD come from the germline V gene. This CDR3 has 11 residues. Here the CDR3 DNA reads TGTGCCATCAGTGACAGTGGGAGGCAGTACTTC. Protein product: CAISDSGRQYF.

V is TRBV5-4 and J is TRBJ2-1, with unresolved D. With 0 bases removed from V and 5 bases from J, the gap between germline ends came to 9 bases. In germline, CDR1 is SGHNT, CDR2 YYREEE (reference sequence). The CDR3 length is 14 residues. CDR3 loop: CASSLELTHNEQFF. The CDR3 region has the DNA TGTGCCAGCAGCTTGGAATTGACCCACAATGAGCAGTTCTTC.

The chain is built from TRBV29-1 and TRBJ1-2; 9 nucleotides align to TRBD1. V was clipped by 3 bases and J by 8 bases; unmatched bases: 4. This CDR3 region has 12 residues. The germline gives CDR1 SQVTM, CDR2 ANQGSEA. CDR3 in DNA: TGCAGCGTTGAGGGACAGGGCTTGGGCTACACCTTC. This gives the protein CSVEGQGLGYTF.

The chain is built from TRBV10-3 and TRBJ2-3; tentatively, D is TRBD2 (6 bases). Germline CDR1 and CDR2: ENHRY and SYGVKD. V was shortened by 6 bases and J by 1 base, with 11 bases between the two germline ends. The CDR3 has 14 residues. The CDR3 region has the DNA TGTGCCATCAGGGGAGGCGACGGCACAGATACGCAGTATTTT. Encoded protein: CAIRGGDGTDTQYF.

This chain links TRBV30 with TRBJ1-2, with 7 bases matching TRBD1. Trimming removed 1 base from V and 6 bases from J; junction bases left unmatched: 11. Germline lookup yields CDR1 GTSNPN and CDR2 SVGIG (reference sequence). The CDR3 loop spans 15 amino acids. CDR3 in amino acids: CAWSGMGQLQNGYTF. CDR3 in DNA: TGTGCCTGGAGTGGGATGGGACAGCTCCAAAATGGCTACACCTTC.

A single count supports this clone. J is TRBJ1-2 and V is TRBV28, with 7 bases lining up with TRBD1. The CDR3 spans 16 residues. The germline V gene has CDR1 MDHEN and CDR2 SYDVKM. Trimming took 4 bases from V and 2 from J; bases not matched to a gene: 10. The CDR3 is CASSYPSGQINYGYTF. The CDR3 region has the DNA TGTGCCAGCAGTTACCCTTCGGGACAGATCAACTATGGCTACACCTTC.

The CDR3 spells CASSTSGTGFYEQYF. The CDR3 nucleotides read TGTGCCAGTAGTACATCCGGGACAGGTTTCTACGAGCAGTACTTC. The chain links TRBV19 to TRBJ2-7; 8 bases fit TRBD1. Germline values: CDR1 LNHDA, CDR2 SQIVND (reference sequence). The V and J ends lost 4 bases and 3 bases, in that order; junction bases with no gene match: 8. This CDR3 has 15 residues.

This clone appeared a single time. Here the CDR3 DNA reads TGTGCCAGCAGTTACTTGACAGGGTGGGGCACCGGGGAGCTGTTTTTT. Encoded protein: CASSYLTGWGTGELFF. This chain uses TRBV6-5 with TRBJ2-2; TRBD1 matches at 7 bases. The germline V gene encodes CDR1 MNHEY and CDR2 SVGAGI. CDR3 length: 16 residues. V was clipped by 1 base and J by 4 bases; unmatched bases: 6.

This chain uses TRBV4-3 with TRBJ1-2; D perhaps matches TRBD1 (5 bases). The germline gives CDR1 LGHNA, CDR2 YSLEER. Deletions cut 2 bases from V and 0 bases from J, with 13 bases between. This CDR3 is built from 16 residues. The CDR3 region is CASSQIQTDPNYGYTF. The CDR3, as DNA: TGCGCCAGCAGCCAAATCCAGACAGATCCTAACTATGGCTACACCTTC.

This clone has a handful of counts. DNA for the CDR3: TGCAGCGTTGAAGATCTGGAGGAGAAGGATCAAGAGACCCAGTACTTC. This codes for CSVEDLEEKDQETQYF. This rearrangement joins TRBV29-1 to TRBJ2-5, with a weak D call TRBD2 (5 bases). This CDR3 region has 16 residues. The germline V and J ends were trimmed by 0 bases and 2 bases, with 16 bases remaining between them. Per germline, CDR1 SQVTM and CDR2 ANQGSEA.

As DNA, the CDR3 is TGCAGCGTCTCCCTCCGGGACACCTCCTACGAGCAGTACTTC. Encoded protein: CSVSLRDTSYEQYF. J is TRBJ2-7 and V is TRBV29-1, with D perhaps TRBD1 (6 bases). The CDR3 has 14 amino acids. The germline CDR1 and CDR2 sequences are SQVTM and ANQGSEA. V was pared by 6 bases and J by 0 bases, with 15 bases between.

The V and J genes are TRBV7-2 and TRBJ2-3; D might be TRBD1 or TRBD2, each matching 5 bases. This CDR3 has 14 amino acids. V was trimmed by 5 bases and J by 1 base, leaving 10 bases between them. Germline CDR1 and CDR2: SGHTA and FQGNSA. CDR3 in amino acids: CASSPVGGTDTQYF. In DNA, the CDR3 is TGTGCCAGCAGCCCCGTGGGGGGCACAGATACGCAGTATTTT.

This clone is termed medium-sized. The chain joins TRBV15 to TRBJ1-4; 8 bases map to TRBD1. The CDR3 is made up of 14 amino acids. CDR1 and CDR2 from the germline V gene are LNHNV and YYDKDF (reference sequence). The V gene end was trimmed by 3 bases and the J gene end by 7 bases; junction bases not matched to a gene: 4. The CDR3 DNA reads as TGTGCCACCAGCAGTGGACAGGGTGCTGAAAAACTGTTTTTT. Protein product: CATSSGQGAEKLFF.

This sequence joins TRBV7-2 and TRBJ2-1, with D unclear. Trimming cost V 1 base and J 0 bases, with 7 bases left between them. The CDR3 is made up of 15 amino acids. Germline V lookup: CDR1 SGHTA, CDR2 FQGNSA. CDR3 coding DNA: TGTGCCAGCAGCTTAGTCCCGAGCTCCTACAATGAGCAGTTCTTC. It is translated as CASSLVPSSYNEQFF.

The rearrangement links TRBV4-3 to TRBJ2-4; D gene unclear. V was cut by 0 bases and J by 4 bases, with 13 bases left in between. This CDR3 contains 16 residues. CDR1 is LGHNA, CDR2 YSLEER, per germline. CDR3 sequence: CASSQDIPDGKNIQYF. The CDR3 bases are TGCGCCAGCAGCCAAGATATACCGGACGGTAAAAACATTCAGTACTTC.

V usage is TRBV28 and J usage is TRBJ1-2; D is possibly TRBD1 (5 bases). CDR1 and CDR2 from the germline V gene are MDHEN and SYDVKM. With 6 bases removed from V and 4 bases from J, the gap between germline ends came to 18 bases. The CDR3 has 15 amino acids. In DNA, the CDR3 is TGTGCCAGCAGCCCGGCAGGGTTCGTCGGCTATGGCTACACCTTC. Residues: CASSPAGFVGYGYTF.

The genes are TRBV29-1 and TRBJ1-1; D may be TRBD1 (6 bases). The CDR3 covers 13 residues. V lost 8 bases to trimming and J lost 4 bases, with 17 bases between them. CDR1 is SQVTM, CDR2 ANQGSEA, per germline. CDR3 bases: TGCAGCACTTTAACAGGGCTTGGCACTGAAGCTTTCTTT. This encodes CSTLTGLGTEAFF.

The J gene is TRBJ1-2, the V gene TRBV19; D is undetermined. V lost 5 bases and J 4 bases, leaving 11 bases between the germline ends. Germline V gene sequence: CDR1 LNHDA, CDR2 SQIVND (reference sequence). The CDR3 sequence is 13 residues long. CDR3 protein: CASSEGIGYGYTF. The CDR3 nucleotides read TGTGCCAGTAGTGAGGGTATCGGCTATGGCTACACCTTC.

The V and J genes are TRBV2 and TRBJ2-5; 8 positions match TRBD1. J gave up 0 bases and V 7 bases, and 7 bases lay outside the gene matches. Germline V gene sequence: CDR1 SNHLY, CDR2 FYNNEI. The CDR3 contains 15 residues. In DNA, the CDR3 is TGTGCCAGCACCCTCACAGGGGGAAACCAAGAGACCCAGTACTTC. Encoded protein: CASTLTGGNQETQYF.